Detailed here is one T cell receptor beta chain. In this sample, this clone turned up a few times. The clone's antigen remains unknown. The sample holds no much larger clone one base away, and base qualities are not on file. CDR1 and CDR2, looked up from the germline V gene (reference sequence), are SEHNR and FQNEAQ. The V and J ends are trimmed by 3 bases and 6 bases, leaving 11 bases between them. Measured from the cysteine to the phenylalanine, the CDR3 is 14 residues long. Left in the record is the CDR3 DNA by itself, 42 bases read in frame from the first base. Using the deep immunoSEQ assay, TCR CDR3 regions were amplified from genomic DNA by multiplex PCR. Extracted genomic DNA from each cell subset was spread evenly across all wells of several immunoSEQ 96-well plates, with each plate serving as a replicate. For sorted subsets, about 210 ng of genomic DNA, equivalent to roughly 33,000 T cell genomes, went into each replicate PCR. Purified libraries were quantified with a Qubit 3.0 fluorometer, sized on a Bioanalyzer 2100, and re-quantified with the KAPA Library Quantification kit. Each immunoSEQ 96-well plate was sequenced on its own single-read 150-cycle Illumina NextSeq 550 flow cell. Concerning the study's data processing: Because the immunoSEQ output held only junctional sequences and lacked quality scores, the filtering could not match the filtering applied to full-length reads. To assign V/J genes and CDR3, sequences were annotated against IMGT germline references using PyIR, a Python wrapper for IgBLAST v1.9. Reads were removed for weak V/J assignments (E-value above 1e-6), missing CDR3, stop codons, out-of-frame junctions, or ambiguous translated residues. V3J clonotypes were defined as sequences sharing an identical inferred V gene, J gene, and CDR3 amino acid sequence. Percentage overlap between repertoires was computed as shared unique clonotypes divided by the size of the smaller repertoire. Richness of each repertoire was evaluated using RTK rarefaction, the Chao1 estimator, and Recon v2.1 estimates of unobserved clonotypes. Generation probabilities were computed with OLGA for all TCRbeta clonotypes obtained by the gDNA method from four donors. Here the immuneACCESS table is served through TCRdb, limited to in-frame sequences with V and J called. Missing clones are a known gap in these copies; in checked studies unresolved V genes cover under half, and the rest lacks a known reason. V, J and clone size are those of that table, while D and trimming were read from the DNA. This sample holds roughly 640,000 clones; 74% were observed only once. Jointly, the top ten make up approximately 1.8% of the sample.

The sample originates from a study of shared clonotypes between healthy human individuals (TCRdb year 2020). About the investigation overall: A couple of women and a few men aged 18 to 49 years were included in the cohort. For each donor, CD4 naive and CD4 memory were each run on three plates, CD8 naive on two plates, and CD8 memory on one plate. To estimate repertoire size and how much clonotypes are shared between individuals, the study performed deep sequencing of blood TCR repertoires from five healthy adults. To increase sequencing depth and limit assay-specific biases, different laboratories used diverse techniques to prepare libraries and sequence TCR repertoires. Between about 0.9 and 10 billion PBMCs per donor were obtained by leukapheresis.

The donors were healthy, HIV-negative adults with no recently reported acute infections or vaccinations. Every donor was a Caucasian adult living in Nashville, Tennessee, USA. Magnetic negative selection was used to enrich CD4+ T cells, after which naive cells were positively selected on CD45RA and the negative fraction became the memory subset. After blood collection by leukapheresis, PBMCs were isolated using Ficoll-Histopaque density gradient centrifugation and then cryopreserved in the vapor phase of liquid nitrogen. Analytical flow cytometry was used to check the purity and quantity of every magnetically sorted T cell population. Each sorted fraction had its genomic DNA isolated and then quantified by UV absorbance on a Nanodrop 2000c. What the study reported, not specific to this receptor: Estimated clonotype richness was generally larger for naive than for memory subsets. Only blood was sampled, and tissue TCR repertoires likely differ from those in blood. Sharing across four donors was observed for approximately 5% of naive CD4, over 3% of naive CD8, over 2% of memory CD4, and about 0.4% of memory CD8 clonotypes. Compared with non-shared clonotypes, the clonotypes found in all four sorted-subset donors had higher generation probabilities. The small number of donors limited the genetic and exposure-history diversity represented. Even with the large sequencing depth, rarefaction of the sorted-subset datasets indicated that sequencing was incomplete. Based on pairwise subsampling, the degree of clonotype sharing among donors was expected to be affected by sequencing depth.

The chain was built from TRBV7-9 and TRBJ1-4; D gene: possibly TRBD1, on 6 matching bases. Sequenced material: memory CD4+ T cells sorted from blood. The intended sense of this specimen's cell subset or site label: CD45RA-negative fraction. The sequence was obtained from a woman under 40 in good health. The base sequence is TGTGCCAGCAGCTTGGGCGCAGGGGATGAAAAACTGTTTTTT. It translates to CASSLGAGDEKLFF.